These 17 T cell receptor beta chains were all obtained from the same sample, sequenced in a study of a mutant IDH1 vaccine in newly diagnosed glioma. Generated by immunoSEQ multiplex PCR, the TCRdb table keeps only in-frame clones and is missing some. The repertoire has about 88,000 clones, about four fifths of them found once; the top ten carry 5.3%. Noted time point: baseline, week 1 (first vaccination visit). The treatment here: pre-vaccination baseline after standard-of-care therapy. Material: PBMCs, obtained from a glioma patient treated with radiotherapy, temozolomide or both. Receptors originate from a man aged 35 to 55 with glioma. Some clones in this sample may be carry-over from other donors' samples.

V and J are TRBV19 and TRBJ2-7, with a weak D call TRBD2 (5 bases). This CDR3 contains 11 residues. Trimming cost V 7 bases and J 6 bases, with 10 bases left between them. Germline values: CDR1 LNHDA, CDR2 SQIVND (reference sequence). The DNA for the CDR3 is TGTGCCAGTACCCACGAGGGCGAGCAGTACTTC. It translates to CASTHEGEQYF.

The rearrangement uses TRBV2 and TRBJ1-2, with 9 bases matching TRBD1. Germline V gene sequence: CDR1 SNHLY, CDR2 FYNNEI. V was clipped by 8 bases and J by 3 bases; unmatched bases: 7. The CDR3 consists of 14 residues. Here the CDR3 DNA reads TGTGCCAGCGGGGACAGGGATGCAGACTATGGCTACACCTTC. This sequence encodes CASGDRDADYGYTF.

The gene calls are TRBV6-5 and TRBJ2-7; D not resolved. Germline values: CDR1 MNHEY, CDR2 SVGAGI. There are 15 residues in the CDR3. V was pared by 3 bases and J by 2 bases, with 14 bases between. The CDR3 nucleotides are TGTGCCAGCAGTTATTCTTCCGCGTCGACCTACGAGCAGTACTTC. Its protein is CASSYSSASTYEQYF.

The CDR3, as DNA: TGTGCCAGCAGCGCGGGGGACACTGAAGCTTTCTTT. It specifies CASSAGDTEAFF. The V gene is TRBV5-4, the J gene TRBJ1-1, with TRBD1 as a possible D gene (5 bases). V was shortened by 4 bases and J by 3 bases, with 7 bases between the two germline ends. CDR1 is SGHNT, CDR2 YYREEE, per germline (reference sequence). The CDR3 is 12 residues long.

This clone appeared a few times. CDR3 in DNA: TGTGCCTGGAGGAATACCTTTAACTATGGCTACACCTTC. This codes for CAWRNTFNYGYTF. This sequence joins TRBV30 and TRBJ1-2; D is undetermined. There are 13 residues in the CDR3. The germline V and J ends were trimmed by 3 bases and 1 base, with 9 bases remaining between them. CDR1 and CDR2 (germline): GTSNPN, SVGIG (reference sequence).

CDR3 region: CASSISEWYQETQYF. Here the CDR3 DNA reads TGTGCCAGTAGTATTTCCGAATGGTACCAAGAGACCCAGTACTTC. The chain has TRBV19 and TRBJ2-5; unclear D gene. From germline, CDR1 is LNHDA and CDR2 SQIVND (reference sequence). The CDR3 runs 15 residues. The V end was cut by 3 bases, the J end by 0 bases, with 11 bases between.

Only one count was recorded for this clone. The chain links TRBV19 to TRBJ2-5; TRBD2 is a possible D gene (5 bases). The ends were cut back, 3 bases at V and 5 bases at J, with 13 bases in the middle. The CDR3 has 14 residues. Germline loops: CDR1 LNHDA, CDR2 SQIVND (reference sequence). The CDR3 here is CASSIRGLRETQYF. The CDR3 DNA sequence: TGTGCCAGTAGTATCCGAGGGCTGCGGGAGACCCAGTACTTC.

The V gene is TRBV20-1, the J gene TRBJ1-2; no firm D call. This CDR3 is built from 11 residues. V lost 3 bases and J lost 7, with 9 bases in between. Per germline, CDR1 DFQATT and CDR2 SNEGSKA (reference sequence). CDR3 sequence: CSASSLLGYTF. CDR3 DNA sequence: TGCAGTGCTAGCTCGCTCCTTGGCTACACCTTC.

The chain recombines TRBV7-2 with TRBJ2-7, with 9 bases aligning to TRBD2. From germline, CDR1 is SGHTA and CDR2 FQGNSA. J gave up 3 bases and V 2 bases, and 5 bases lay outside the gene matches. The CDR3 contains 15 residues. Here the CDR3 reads CASSLNSGGDYEQYF. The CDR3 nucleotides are TGTGCCAGCAGCTTAAATAGCGGGGGAGACTACGAGCAGTACTTC.

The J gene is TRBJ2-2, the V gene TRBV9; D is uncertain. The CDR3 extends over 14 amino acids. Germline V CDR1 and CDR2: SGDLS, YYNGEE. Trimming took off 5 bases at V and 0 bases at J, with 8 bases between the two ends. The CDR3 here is CASSGPPNTGELFF. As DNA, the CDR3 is TGTGCCAGCAGTGGCCCACCGAACACCGGGGAGCTGTTTTTT.

The DNA for the CDR3 is TGTGCCAGCAGCTTATTTAGCACAGATACGCAGTATTTT. It encodes CASSLFSTDTQYF. The chain has TRBV7-2 and TRBJ2-3, with D uncertain. This CDR3 region has 13 residues. Germline values: CDR1 SGHTA, CDR2 FQGNSA. Trimming cost V 2 bases and J 0 bases, with 3 bases left between them.

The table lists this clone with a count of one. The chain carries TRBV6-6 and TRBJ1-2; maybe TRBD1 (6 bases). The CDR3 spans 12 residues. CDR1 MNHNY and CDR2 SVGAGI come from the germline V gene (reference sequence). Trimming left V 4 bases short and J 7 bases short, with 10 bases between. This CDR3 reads CASSSGVSGYTF. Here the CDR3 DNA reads TGTGCCAGCAGTTCAGGGGTCAGTGGCTACACCTTC.

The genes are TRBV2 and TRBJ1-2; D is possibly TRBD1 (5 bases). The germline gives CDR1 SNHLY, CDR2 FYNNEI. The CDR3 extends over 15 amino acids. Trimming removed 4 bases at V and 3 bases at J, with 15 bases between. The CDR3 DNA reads TGTGCCAGCAGTGGGGGCTTGGACACCCACTATGGCTACACCTTC. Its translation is CASSGGLDTHYGYTF.

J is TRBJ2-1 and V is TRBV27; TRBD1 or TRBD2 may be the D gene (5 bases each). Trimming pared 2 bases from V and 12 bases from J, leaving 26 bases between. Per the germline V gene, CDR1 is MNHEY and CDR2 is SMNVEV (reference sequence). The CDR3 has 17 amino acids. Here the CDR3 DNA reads TGTGCCAGCAGTTTAACCAGGGACGCCGTATGGGGCCTGGGGCAGTTCTTC. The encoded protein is CASSLTRDAVWGLGQFF.

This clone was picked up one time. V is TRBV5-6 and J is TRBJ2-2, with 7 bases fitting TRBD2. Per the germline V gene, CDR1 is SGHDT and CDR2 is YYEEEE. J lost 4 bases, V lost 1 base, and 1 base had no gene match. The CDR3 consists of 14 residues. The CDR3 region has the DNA TGTGCCAGCAGCTTGTGGGGGGGCACCGGGGAGCTGTTTTTT. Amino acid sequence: CASSLWGGTGELFF.

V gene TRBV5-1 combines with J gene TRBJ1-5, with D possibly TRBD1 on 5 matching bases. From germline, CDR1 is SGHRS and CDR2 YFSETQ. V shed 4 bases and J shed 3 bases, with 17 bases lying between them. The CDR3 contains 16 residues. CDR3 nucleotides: TGCGCCAGCAGCACGGGGGACGGTGGGGCCAATCAGCCCCAGCATTTT. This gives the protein CASSTGDGGANQPQHF. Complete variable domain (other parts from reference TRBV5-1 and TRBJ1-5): KAGVTQTPRYLIKTRGQQVTLSCSPISGHRSVSWYQQTPGQGLQFLFEYFSETQRNKGNFPGRFSGRQFSNSRSEMNVSTLELGDSALYLCASSTGDGGANQPQHFGDGTRLSIL.

CDR3 residues: CASSYSAEAYEQYF. The CDR3 nucleotides are TGCGCCAGCAGCTACTCCGCGGAAGCCTACGAGCAGTACTTC. The gene calls are TRBV5-1 and TRBJ2-7, with D unresolved. Per germline, CDR1 SGHRS and CDR2 YFSETQ. The CDR3 is 14 amino acids. Trimming cost V 3 bases and J 2 bases, with 12 bases left between them.